What follows describes a single T cell receptor (beta chain). The target of this receptor is not known. The sample holds no much larger clone one base away, and base qualities are not on file. TCRbeta CDR3 regions were amplified from genomic DNA by means of the immunoSEQ Assay, a bias-controlled multiplex PCR. In the original analysis: Nucleated cell counts per sample were estimated from amplification of reference gene primers within the assay. Sequence reads were collapsed and filtered to measure the absolute abundance of every unique TCRbeta CDR3 rearrangement. For each sample, productive Simpson clonality was calculated by taking the square root of Simpson's diversity index across productive rearrangements. The clones in this table, taken by TCRdb from immuneACCESS, are in-frame only. Not every clone is retained; where verified, under half of the shortfall comes from an unresolved V gene, and the cause of the rest is unknown. That table supplies the V and J calls and clone size; D and trimming were determined from the DNA. The sample table records roughly 140,000 clones; more than 75% of these occur just once. The biggest ten clones account for around 2.1% of the sample.

Whole blood was collected in K2EDTA tubes by collaborating institutions according to the institutions' own protocols. For TCRbeta analysis, collaborator samples were shipped as frozen whole blood, as isolated PBMCs, or as DNA extracted from either sample type. These data originate in a study of blood T cell repertoires in COVID-19 (dated by TCRdb to 2020 to 2021). Some background on the complete study: Collaborator samples came from the United States, Italy and Spain and covered acute and convalescent phases of COVID-19. Sample metadata almost always included a de-identified subject ID, COVID-19 status, age in years and sex. The repertoires were released in a freely available public database intended as a resource for research on the immune response to SARS-CoV-2. The prospective study material was composed of cDNA or gDNA derived from T cells, B-cell-depleted T cells, or PBMCs. Samples came from the ongoing ImmuneRACE study (first 160 participants) plus 1,254 subjects from 6 global collaborators. The dataset comprised deeply sampled blood TCRbeta repertoires from subjects exposed to, actively infected with, or recovered from COVID-19. Where available, HLA class I and class II types were taken from metadata supplied by the sample provider and were not determined by assay-based typing. The research as a whole found: How much clinical and demographic metadata was included differed by source and by participant, and the metadata was provided uncurated.

CDR1 and CDR2, looked up from the germline V gene (reference sequence), are DFQATT and SNEGSKA. The trim is 3 bases for V and 3 bases for J, with a gap of 9 bases between the germline ends. The CDR3 goes from the cysteine to the phenylalanine over 13 residues. Left in the record is the CDR3 DNA by itself, 39 bases read in frame from the first base. The specimen was peripheral blood. The sequence came from a man in his 70s with acute or convalescent COVID-19. The rearranged segments are TRBV20-1 and TRBJ1-5, with no confidently assigned D gene. The CDR3 here reads CSASRGYNQPQHF. Here is the DNA: TGCAGTGCTAGTAGAGGGTACAATCAGCCCCAGCATTTT.